This T cell receptor beta chain comes out of a study of T cells after yellow fever vaccination. This clonotype was detected ten times or more. Generation of TCR cDNA used 5'RACE template switching (which added a universal primer site and UMIs). In TCRdb, the 5' RACE reads were re-called with MiXCR into one record per CDR3 protein. The table includes 200,000 to 300,000 distinct CDR3 sequences, approximately 6.8% detected once. Germline CDR1 SGHDT, CDR2 YYEEEE. V shed 3 bases, J shed 3 bases, and the junction held 3 bases outside the gene matches. This CDR3 region has 13 residues. This sample comprised CD4+ T cells sorted from PBMCs, obtained on the day of the yellow fever booster vaccination. V usage is TRBV5-6 and J usage is TRBJ2-7; 7 nucleotides match TRBD1. The TCR comes from a man in his thirties or forties who received the YFV17D yellow fever vaccine. The CDR3 loop is CASSWGQSYEQYF. Written as DNA, the CDR3 is TGTGCCAGCAGCTGGGGACAGAGCTACGAGCAGTACTTC.